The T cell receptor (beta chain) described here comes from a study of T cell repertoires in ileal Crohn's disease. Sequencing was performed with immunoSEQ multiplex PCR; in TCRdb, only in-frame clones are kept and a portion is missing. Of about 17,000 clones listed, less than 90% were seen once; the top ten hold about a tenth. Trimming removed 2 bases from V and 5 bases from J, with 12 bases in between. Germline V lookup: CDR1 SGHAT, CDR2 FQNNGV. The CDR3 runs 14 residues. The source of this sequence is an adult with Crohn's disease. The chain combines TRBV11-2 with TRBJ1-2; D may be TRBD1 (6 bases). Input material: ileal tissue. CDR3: CASSLTGWGYGYTF. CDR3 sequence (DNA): TGTGCCAGCAGCTTAACAGGGTGGGGGTATGGCTACACCTTC.